The source of this T cell receptor (beta chain) is a study of blood T cell repertoires in COVID-19 (dated by TCRdb to 2018 to 2021). In the study overall: Collaborator samples came from the United States, Italy and Spain and covered acute and convalescent phases of COVID-19. The prospective study material was composed of cDNA or gDNA derived from T cells, B-cell-depleted T cells, or PBMCs. Sample metadata almost always included a de-identified subject ID, COVID-19 status, age in years and sex. Deeply sampled blood TCRbeta repertoires from subjects exposed to, actively infected with, or recovered from COVID-19 were included in the dataset. The repertoires were released in a freely available public database intended as a resource for research on the immune response to SARS-CoV-2. Samples were obtained from the ongoing ImmuneRACE study (first 160 participants) and from 1,000 to 1,500 subjects provided by 6 global collaborators. Where available, HLA class I and class II types were obtained from metadata supplied by the sample provider rather than from assay-based typing.

On this clone itself: It has no known antigen specificity. Base qualities were left out, and no much larger clone turns up one base away.

TCRbeta CDR3 regions were amplified from genomic DNA by means of the immunoSEQ Assay, a bias-controlled multiplex PCR. The paper's processing steps were these. The number of nucleated cells in each sample was estimated from the amplification of reference gene primers within the assay. To quantify the absolute abundance of each unique TCRbeta CDR3 rearrangement, sequence reads were collapsed and filtered. For each sample, productive Simpson clonality was calculated by taking the square root of Simpson's diversity index across productive rearrangements. This is the immuneACCESS table as TCRdb keeps it, with only in-frame sequences that have V and J called. A part of the clones is gone; compared with another copy, unresolved V genes explain less than half, and the rest is unexplained. From that table come the V and J calls and clone size; the DNA was used to work out D and trimming. The sample table lists fewer than 350,000 clones, roughly 85% of them with a count of one. The top ten clonotypes cover over 1.5% of the sample.

The study at large found these results: The amount of clinical and demographic metadata varied by source and participant and was provided uncurated.

In the prospective study, participants were about 18 to 100 years old, resided in 25 or so geographic areas of the United States, and were enrolled through a virtual design. In the prospective study, participants were assigned to cohorts based on the clinical history participants reported in a screening survey and a study questionnaire. Exposed participants had been in contact with someone with a PCR-confirmed or clinician-diagnosed COVID-19 case within 2 weeks of study entry. Each participant in the prospective study had whole blood, serum and a nasopharyngeal or oropharyngeal swab collected by mobile phlebotomists. Additional blood draws and questionnaires over an approximately two-month period could optionally be provided by prospective study participants. Prospective study blood samples were shipped either frozen or at room temperature before DNA extraction. V is cut back by 4 bases and J by 3 bases, with 4 bases in the junction unmatched. Its CDR3 holds 13 amino acids, cysteine through phenylalanine. Only the CDR3 part of the read is kept: 39 bases, read in frame from the first base. Looking up the germline V gene yields CDR1 SGHRS and CDR2 YFSETQ.

Sequencing was performed on PBMCs or T cells enriched from blood (not recorded which). The sequence was collected from a woman aged 30 to 39 who had been exposed to COVID-19. The receptor chain draws on TRBV5-1 and TRBJ2-7; TRBD2 agrees with 7 junctional bases. The encoded CDR3 is CASSRDYLYEQYF. The DNA sequence is as follows: TGCGCCAGCAGCCGGGACTACCTCTACGAGCAGTACTTC.